This T cell receptor (beta chain) was sequenced for a study of regulatory T cells in long-lasting Graves disease. Overall study findings and caveats: Sample size, which was small, may have reduced accuracy.

The CDR3 is made up of 12 amino acids. V lost 5 bases and J 8 bases, leaving 10 bases between the germline ends. The germline CDR1 and CDR2 sequences are MDHEN and SYDVKM. TCR beta libraries were built with iRepertoire HTBI primers and Arm-PCR of CDR3 regions. TCRdb ran MiXCR on the multiplex PCR reads and lists one entry per CDR3 protein. The table shows a few hundred thousand distinct CDR3 sequences, with about 12% occurring only once. Time point indicated: newly diagnosed GD, antithyroid drugs for less than 3 months. The TCR library used RNA extracted from PBMCs. Concerning this clonotype: What it binds is unknown.

In addition, the sample was reused for a study of T cells in Graves' hyperthyroidism and ophthalmopathy.

This chain links TRBV28 with TRBJ2-1; D gene uncertain. This sequence was found in a woman aged 18-35 years with Graves disease. Sequencing was performed on peripheral blood mononuclear cells (PBMCs), taken at new diagnosis, from a patient treated with antithyroid drugs. CDR3 bases: TGTGCCAGCAGTCCCCCCCGGGATGAGCAGTTCTTC. Its protein is CASSPPRDEQFF. The full variable domain, completed using reference TRBV28 and TRBJ2-1, is DVKVTQSSRYLVKRTGEKVFLECVQDMDHENMFWYRQDPGLGLRLIYFSYDVKMKEKGDIPEGYSVSREKKERFSLILESASTNQTSMYLCASSPPRDEQFFGPGTRLTVL.